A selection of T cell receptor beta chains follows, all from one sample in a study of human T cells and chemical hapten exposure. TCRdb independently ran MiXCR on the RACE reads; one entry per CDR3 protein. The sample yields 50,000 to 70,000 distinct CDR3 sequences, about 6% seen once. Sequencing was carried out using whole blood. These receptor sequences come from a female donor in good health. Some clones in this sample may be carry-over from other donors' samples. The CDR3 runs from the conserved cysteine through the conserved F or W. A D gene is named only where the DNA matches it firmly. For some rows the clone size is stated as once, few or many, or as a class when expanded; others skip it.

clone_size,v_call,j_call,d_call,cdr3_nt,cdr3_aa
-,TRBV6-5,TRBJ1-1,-,TGTGCCAGCAGTTACTCGAATCAGAACACTGAAGCTTTCTTT,CASSYSNQNTEAFF
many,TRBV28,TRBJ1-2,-,TGTGCCAGCAGTTTATCCGGATATGGCTACACCTTC,CASSLSGYGYTF
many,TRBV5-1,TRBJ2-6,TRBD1,TGCGCCAGCAGCCGGGACAGGGGTCTTTGGGGCTCTGGGGCCAACGTCCTGACTTTC,CASSRDRGLWGSGANVLTF
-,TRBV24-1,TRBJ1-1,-,TGTGCCACCAGTGATCGAGGACAGACAGCTTTCTTT,CATSDRGQTAFF
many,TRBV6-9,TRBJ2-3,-,TGTGCCAGCAGTTATGGAGCAGGGGTACTCGGAGATACGCAGTATTTT,CASSYGAGVLGDTQYF
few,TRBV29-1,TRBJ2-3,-,TGCAGCGTTGAAGGCCCGAGCACAGATACGCAGTATTTT,CSVEGPSTDTQYF
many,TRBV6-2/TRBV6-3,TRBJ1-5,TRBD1,TGTGCCAGCAGTCCCGGGACAGCCTTTGCGACCCAGCATTTT,CASSPGTAFATQHF
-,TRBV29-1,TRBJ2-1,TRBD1,TGCAGCGCATCAACCGGGACAGGCGTTCTTCGAGGGCAGTTCTTC,CSASTGTGVLRGQFF
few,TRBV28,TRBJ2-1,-,TGTGCCAGCAAAGAGATAAGCTCCTACAATGAGCAGTTCTTC,CASKEISSYNEQFF
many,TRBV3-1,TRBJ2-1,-,TGTGCCAGCAGCCAAGATCGAGGGGGTTACAATGAGCAGTTCTTC,CASSQDRGGYNEQFF
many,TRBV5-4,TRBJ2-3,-,TGTGCCAGCAGCCTTCTAGTGAACGCAGATACGCAGTATTTT,CASSLLVNADTQYF
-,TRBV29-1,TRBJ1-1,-,TGCAGCGTTGAAACCCTTCGAGGGGTCCCTGAAGCTTTCTTT,CSVETLRGVPEAFF
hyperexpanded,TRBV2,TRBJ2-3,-,TGTGCCAGCAGTGAAACAGGGAGTAGCACAGATACGCAGTATTTT,CASSETGSSTDTQYF